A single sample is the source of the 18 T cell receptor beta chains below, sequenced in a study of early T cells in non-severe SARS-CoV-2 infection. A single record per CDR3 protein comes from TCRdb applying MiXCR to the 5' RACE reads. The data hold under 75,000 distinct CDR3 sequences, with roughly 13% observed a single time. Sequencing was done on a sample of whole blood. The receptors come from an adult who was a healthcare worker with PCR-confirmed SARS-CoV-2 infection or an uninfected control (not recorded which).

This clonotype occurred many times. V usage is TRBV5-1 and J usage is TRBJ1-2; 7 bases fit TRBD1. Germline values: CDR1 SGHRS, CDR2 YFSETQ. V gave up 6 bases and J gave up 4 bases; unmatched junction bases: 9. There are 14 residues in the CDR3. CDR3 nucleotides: TGCGCCAGCAACCCGACAGGGCCCGTCTATGGCTACACCTTC. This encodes CASNPTGPVYGYTF.

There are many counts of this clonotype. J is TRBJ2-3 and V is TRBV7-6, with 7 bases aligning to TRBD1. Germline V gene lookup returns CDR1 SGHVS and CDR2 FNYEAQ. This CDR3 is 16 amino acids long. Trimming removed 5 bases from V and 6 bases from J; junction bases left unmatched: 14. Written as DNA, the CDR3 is TGTGCCAGCAGCCCTGGGAACAGGGGAAATCGGGATACGCAGTATTTT. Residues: CASSPGNRGNRDTQYF.

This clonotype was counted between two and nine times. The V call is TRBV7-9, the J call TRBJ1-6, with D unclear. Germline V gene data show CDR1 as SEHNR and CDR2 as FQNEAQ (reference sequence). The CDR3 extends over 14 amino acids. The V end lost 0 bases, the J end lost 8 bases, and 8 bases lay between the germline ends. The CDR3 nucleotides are TGTGCCAGCAGCTTAGCCCGAACAGATTCACCCCTCCACTTT. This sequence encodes CASSLARTDSPLHF. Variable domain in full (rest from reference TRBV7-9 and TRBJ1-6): DTGVSQNPRHKITKRGQNVTFRCDPISEHNRLYWYRQTLGQGPEFLTYFQNEAQLEKSRLLSDRFSAERPKGSFSTLEIQRTEQGDSAMYLCASSLARTDSPLHFGNGTRLTVT.

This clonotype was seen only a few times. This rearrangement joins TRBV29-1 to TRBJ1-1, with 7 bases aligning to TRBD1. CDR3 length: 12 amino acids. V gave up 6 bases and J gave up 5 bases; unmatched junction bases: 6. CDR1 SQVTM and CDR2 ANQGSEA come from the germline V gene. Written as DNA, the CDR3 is TGCAGCGTCAGGACAGGCGGGACTGAAGCTTTCTTT. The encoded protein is CSVRTGGTEAFF.

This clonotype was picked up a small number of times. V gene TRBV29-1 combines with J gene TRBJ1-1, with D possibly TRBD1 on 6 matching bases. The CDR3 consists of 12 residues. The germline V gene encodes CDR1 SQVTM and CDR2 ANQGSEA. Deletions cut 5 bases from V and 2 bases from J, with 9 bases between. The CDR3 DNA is TGCAGCGTTTGGACAGCAAACACTGAAGCTTTCTTT. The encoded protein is CSVWTANTEAFF.

CDR3 loop: CSASPPTVGLGFEEAFF. DNA for the CDR3: TGCAGTGCCTCCCCCCCCACTGTGGGACTTGGGTTTGAAGAAGCTTTCTTT. The genes are TRBV20-1 and TRBJ1-1; D is perhaps TRBD1 (5 bases). The length of the CDR3 is 17 residues. The germline gives CDR1 DFQATT, CDR2 SNEGSKA (reference sequence). Between the trimmed V and J ends, which lost 6 bases and 8 bases, there was a span of 31 bases.

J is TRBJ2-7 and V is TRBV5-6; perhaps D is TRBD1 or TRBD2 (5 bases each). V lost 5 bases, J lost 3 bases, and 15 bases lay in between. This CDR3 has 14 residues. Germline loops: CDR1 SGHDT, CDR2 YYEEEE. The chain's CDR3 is CASSYGTVNYEQYF. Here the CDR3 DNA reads TGTGCCAGCAGTTACGGGACGGTCAACTACGAGCAGTACTTC.

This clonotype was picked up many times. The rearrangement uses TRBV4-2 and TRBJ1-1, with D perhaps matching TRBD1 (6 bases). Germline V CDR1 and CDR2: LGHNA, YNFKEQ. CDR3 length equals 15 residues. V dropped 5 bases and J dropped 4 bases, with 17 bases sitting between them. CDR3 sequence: CASSIRDRPVTEAFF. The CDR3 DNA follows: TGTGCCAGCAGCATTCGAGACAGGCCTGTCACTGAAGCTTTCTTT.

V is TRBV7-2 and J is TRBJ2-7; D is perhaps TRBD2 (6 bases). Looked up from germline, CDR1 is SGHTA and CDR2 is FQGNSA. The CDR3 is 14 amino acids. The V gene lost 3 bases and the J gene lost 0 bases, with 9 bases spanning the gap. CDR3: CASSLGLNSYEQYF. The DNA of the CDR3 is TGTGCCAGCAGCTTGGGACTTAACTCCTACGAGCAGTACTTC.

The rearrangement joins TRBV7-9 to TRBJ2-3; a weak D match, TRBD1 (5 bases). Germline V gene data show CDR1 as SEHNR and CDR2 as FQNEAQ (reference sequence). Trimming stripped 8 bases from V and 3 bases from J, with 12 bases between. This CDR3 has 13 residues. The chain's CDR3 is CASLSRVTDTQYF. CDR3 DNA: TGTGCCAGCTTATCCAGGGTAACAGATACGCAGTATTTT.

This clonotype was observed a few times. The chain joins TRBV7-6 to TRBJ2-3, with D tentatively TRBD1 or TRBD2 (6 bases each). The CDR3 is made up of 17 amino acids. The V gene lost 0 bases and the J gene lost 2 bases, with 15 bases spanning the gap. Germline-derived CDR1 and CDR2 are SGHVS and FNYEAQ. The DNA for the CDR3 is TGTGCCAGCAGCTTAGCGTCGGGCAGGGGACTCACAGATACGCAGTATTTT. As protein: CASSLASGRGLTDTQYF.

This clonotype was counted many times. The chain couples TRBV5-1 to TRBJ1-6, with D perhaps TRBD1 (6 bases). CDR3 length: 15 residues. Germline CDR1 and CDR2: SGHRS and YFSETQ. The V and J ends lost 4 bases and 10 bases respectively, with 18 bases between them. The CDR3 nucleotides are TGCGCCAGCAGCGTGGGAGGGGACACTGGATCACCCCTCCACTTT. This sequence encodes CASSVGGDTGSPLHF.

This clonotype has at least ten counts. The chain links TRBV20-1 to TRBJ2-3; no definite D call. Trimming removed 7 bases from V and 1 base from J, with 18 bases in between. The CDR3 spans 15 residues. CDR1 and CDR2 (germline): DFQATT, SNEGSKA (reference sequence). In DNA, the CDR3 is TGCAGTGTCCCCCCGGACCTTTCACGCACAGATACGCAGTATTTT. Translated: CSVPPDLSRTDTQYF.

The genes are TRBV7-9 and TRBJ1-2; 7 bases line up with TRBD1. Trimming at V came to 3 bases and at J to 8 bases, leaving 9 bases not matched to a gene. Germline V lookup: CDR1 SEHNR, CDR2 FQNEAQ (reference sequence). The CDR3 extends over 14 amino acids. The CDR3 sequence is CASSFSAGGEGYTF. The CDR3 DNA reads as TGTGCCAGCAGCTTCAGCGCAGGGGGAGAAGGCTACACCTTC.

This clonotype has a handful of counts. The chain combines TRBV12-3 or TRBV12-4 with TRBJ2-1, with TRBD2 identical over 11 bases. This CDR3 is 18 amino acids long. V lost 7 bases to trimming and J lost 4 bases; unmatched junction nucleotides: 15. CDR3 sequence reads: CASTSRALAGGGYNEQFF. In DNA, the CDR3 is TGTGCCAGCACCTCCCGGGCCCTAGCGGGGGGAGGGTACAATGAGCAGTTCTTC.

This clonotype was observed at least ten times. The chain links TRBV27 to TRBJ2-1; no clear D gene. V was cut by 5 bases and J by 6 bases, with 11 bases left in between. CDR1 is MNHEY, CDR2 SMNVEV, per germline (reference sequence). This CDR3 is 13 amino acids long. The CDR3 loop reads CASSPVTSNEQFF. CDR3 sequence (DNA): TGTGCCAGCAGTCCCGTAACGTCCAATGAGCAGTTCTTC.

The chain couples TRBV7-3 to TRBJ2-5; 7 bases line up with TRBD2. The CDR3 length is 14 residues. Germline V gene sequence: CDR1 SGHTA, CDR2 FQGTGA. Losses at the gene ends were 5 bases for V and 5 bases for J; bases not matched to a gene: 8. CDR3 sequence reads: CASSPLAGVETQYF. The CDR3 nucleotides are TGTGCCAGCAGCCCCCTGGCGGGAGTGGAGACCCAGTACTTC.

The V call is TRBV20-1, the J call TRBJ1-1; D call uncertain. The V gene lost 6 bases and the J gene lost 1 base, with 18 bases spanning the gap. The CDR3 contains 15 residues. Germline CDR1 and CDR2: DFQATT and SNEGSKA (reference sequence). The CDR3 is CSARGVVFRNTEAFF. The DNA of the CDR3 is TGCAGTGCCCGGGGTGTAGTGTTTCGGAACACTGAAGCTTTCTTT.